Included here is one T cell receptor beta chain sequence, with context. Its antigen remains unknown. This specimen comes from a study of T cell responses to AZD1222 COVID-19 vaccine. Study-wide findings and caveats: None of the repertoires were sampled until the peak T cell response had passed.

Generated by immunoSEQ multiplex PCR, the TCRdb table keeps only in-frame clones and is missing some. The table shows around 150,000 clones, with 85% to 95% occurring only once. Between the trimmed V and J ends, which lost 2 bases and 6 bases, there was a span of 11 bases. CDR3 length equals 15 residues. Per germline, CDR1 SEHNR and CDR2 FQNEAQ (reference sequence). The chain joins TRBV7-9 to TRBJ1-6; D is possibly TRBD1 (5 bases). This receptor was taken from an adult in good health. This specimen consisted of peripheral blood, obtained on day 0 of AZD1222 vaccination. For the CDR3, the DNA is TGTGCCAGCAGCTTACAGGGTGCAACTAATTCACCCCTCCACTTT. Translating it yields CASSLQGATNSPLHF.